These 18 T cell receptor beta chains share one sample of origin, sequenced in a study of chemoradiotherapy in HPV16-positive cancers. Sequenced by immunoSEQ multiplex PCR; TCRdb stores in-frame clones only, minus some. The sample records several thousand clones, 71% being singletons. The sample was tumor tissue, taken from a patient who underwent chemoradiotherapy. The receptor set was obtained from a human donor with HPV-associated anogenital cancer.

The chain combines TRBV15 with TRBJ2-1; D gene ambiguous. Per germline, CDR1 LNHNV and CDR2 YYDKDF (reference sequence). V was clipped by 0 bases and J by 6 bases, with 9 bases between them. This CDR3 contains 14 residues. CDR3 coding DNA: TGTGCCACCAGCAGAGATGTGGTAGGCAATGAGCAGTTCTTC. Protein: CATSRDVVGNEQFF.

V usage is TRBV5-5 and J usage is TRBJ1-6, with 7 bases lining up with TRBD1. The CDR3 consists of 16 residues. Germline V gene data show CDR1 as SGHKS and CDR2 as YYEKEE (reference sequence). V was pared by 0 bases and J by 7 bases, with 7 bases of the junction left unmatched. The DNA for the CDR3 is TGTGCCAGCAGCTTGGCCTTCGGGACAGCAAATTCACCCCTCCACTTT. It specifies CASSLAFGTANSPLHF.

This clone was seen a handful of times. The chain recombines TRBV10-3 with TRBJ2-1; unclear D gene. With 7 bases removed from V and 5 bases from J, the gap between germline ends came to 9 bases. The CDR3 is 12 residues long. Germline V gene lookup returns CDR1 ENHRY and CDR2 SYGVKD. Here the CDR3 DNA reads TGTGCCATCACCGATCCAAACAATGAGCAGTTCTTC. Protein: CAITDPNNEQFF.

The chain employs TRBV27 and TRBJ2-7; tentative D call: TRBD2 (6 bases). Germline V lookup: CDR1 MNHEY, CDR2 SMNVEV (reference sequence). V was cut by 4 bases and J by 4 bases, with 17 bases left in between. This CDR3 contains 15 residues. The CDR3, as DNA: TGTGCCAGCAGTTCCAGTATCGGGACTGAGTACGAGCAGTACTTC. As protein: CASSSSIGTEYEQYF.

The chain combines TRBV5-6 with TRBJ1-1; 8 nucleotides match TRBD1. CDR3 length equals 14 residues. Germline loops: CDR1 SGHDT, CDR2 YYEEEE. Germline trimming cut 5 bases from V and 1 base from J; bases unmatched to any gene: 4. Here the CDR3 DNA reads TGTGCCAGCAGTTTCGACAGGGGGAACACTGAAGCTTTCTTT. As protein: CASSFDRGNTEAFF.

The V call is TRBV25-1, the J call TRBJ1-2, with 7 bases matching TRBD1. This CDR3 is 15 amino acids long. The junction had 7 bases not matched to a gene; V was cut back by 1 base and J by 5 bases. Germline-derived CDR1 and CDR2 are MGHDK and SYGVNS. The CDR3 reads CASSESGQRQYGYTF. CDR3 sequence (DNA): TGTGCCAGCAGTGAATCGGGACAGCGGCAATATGGCTACACCTTC.

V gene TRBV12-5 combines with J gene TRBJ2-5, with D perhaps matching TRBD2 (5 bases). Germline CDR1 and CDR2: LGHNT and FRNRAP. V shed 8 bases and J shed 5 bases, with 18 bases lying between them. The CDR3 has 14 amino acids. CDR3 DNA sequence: TGTGCTAGTTCAGTTTCGGGGTTGGAGGAGACCCAGTACTTC. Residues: CASSVSGLEETQYF. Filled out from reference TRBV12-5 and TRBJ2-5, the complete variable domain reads DARVTQTPRHKVTEMGQEVTMRCQPILGHNTVFWYRQTMMQGLELLAYFRNRAPLDDSGMPKDRFSAEMPDATLATLKIQPSEPRDSAVYFCASSVSGLEETQYFGPGTRLLVL.

The CDR3 nucleotides are TGTGCCAGCAGTGCCCCGGACAGGGGCCACTACGAGCAGTACTTC. Translating it yields CASSAPDRGHYEQYF. The chain joins TRBV25-1 to TRBJ2-7; 9 bases match TRBD1. The CDR3 contains 15 residues. The junction had 7 bases not matched to a gene; V was cut back by 4 bases and J by 3 bases. Germline V gene sequence: CDR1 MGHDK, CDR2 SYGVNS.

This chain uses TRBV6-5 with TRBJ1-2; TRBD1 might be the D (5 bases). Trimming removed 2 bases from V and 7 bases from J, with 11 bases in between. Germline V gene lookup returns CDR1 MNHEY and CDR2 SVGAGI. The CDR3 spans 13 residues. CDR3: CASSYADGGGYTF. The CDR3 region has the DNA TGTGCCAGCAGTTACGCAGACGGGGGTGGCTACACCTTC.

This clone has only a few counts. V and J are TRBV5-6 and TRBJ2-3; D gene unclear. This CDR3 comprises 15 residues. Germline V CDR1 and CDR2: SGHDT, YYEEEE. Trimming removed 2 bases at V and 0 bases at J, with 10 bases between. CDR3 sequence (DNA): TGTGCCAGCAGCTTCGGCGATCCTAGCACAGATACGCAGTATTTT. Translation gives CASSFGDPSTDTQYF.

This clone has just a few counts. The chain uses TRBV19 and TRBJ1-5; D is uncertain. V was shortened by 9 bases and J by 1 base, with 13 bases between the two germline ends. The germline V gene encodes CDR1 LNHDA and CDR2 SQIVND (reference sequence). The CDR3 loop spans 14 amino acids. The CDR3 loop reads CASRQPESNQPQHF. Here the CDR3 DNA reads TGTGCCAGCCGACAACCGGAGAGCAATCAGCCCCAGCATTTT. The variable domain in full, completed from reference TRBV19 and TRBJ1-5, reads DGGITQSPKYLFRKEGQNVTLSCEQNLNHDAMYWYRQDPGQGLRLIYYSQIVNDFQKGDIAEGYSVSREKKESFPLTVTSAQKNPTAFYLCASRQPESNQPQHFGDGTRLSIL.

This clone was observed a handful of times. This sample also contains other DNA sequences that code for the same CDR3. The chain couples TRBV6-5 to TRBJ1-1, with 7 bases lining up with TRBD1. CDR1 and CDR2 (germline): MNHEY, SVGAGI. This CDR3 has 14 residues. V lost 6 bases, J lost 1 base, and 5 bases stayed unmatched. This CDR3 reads CASSSRTGNTEAFF. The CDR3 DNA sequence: TGTGCCAGCAGCTCCCGGACAGGGAACACTGAAGCTTTCTTT.

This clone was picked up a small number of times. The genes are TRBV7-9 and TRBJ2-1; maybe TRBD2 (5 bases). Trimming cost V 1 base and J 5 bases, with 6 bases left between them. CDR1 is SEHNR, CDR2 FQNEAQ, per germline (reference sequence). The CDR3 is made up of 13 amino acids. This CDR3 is CASSLDGDNEQFF. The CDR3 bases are TGTGCCAGCAGCTTAGACGGGGACAATGAGCAGTTCTTC. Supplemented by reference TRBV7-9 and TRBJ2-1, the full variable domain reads DTGVSQNPRHKITKRGQNVTFRCDPISEHNRLYWYRQTLGQGPEFLTYFQNEAQLEKSRLLSDRFSAERPKGSFSTLEIQRTEQGDSAMYLCASSLDGDNEQFFGPGTRLTVL.

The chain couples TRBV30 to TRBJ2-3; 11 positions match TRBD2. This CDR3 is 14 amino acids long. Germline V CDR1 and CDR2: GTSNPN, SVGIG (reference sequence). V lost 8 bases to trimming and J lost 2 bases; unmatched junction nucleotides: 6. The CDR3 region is CAVSTSGVTDTQYF. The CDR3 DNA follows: TGTGCCGTCTCGACTAGCGGGGTCACAGATACGCAGTATTTT. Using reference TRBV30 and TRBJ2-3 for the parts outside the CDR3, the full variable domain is SQTIHQWPATLVQPVGSPLSLECTVEGTSNPNLYWYRQAAGRGLQLLFYSVGIGQISSEVPQNLSASRPQDRQFILSSKKLLLSDSGFYLCAVSTSGVTDTQYFGPGTRLTVL.

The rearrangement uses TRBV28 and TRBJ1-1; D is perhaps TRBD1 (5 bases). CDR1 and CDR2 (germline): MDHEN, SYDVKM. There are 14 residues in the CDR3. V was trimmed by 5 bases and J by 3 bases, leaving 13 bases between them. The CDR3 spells CASSGDGRDTEAFF. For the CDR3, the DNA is TGTGCCAGCAGTGGGGACGGGCGGGACACTGAAGCTTTCTTT.

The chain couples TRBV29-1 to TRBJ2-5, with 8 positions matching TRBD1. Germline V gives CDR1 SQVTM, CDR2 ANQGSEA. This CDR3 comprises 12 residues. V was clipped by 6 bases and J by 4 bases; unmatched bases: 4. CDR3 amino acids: CSVRQGRETQYF. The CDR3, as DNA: TGCAGCGTGCGACAGGGGCGAGAGACCCAGTACTTC.

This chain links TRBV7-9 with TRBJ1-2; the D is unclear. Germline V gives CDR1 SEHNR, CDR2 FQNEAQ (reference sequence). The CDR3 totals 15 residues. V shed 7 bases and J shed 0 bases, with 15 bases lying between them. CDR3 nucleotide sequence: TGTGCCAGCAACCCCGGAGTTACCCCTAACTATGGCTACACCTTC. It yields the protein CASNPGVTPNYGYTF.

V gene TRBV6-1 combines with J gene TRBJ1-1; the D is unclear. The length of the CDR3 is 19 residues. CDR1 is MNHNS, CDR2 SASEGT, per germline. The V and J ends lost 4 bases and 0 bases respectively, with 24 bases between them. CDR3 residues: CASSGARATRKEMNTEAFF. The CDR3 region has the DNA TGTGCCAGCAGTGGTGCCCGGGCCACGCGCAAGGAGATGAACACTGAAGCTTTCTTT.